Below, one TCR beta chain is given with its context. These data originate in a study of cytomegalovirus exposure and HLA in healthy donors. Clones were sequenced by immunoSEQ multiplex PCR, and TCRdb holds only the in-frame ones, with some missing. Here the sample spans about 130,000 clones, more than 80% being singletons. The CDR3 contains 13 residues. The germline V gene has CDR1 MNHNS and CDR2 SASEGT. J was trimmed by 2 bases and V by 6 bases; bases with no gene match: 3. The chain employs TRBV6-1 and TRBJ1-1, with TRBD1 identical over 7 bases. The sample comprised PBMCs. The sequence derives from a young woman in good health and CMV-seropositive. The CDR3 DNA is TGTGCCAGCAGCGGGACAGCCAACACTGAAGCTTTCTTT. Translating gives CASSGTANTEAFF.